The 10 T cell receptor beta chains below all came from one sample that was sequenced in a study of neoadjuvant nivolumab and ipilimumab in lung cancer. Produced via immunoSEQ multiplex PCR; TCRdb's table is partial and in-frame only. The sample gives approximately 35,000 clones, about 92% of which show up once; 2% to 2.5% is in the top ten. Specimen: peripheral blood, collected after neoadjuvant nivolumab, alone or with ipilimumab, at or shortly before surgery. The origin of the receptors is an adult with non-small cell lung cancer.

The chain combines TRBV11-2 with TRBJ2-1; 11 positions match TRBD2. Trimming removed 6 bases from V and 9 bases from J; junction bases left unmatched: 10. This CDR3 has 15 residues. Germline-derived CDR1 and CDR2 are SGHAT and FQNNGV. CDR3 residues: CASSPTSGSPVEQFF. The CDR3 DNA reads TGTGCCAGCAGTCCAACTAGCGGGAGCCCGGTTGAGCAGTTCTTC.

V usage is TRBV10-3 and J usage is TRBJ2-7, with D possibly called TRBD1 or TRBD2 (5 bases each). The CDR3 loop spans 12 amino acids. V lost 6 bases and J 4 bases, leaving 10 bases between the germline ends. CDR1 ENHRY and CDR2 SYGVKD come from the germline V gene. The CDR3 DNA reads TGTGCCATCAGCGGGACCCCATACGAGCAGTACTTC. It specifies CAISGTPYEQYF.

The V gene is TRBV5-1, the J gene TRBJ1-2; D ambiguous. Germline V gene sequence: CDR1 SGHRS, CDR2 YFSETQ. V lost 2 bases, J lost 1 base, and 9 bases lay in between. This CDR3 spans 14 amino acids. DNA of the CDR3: TGCGCCAGCAGCTTCGACGGGAGTAACTATGGCTACACCTTC. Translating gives CASSFDGSNYGYTF.

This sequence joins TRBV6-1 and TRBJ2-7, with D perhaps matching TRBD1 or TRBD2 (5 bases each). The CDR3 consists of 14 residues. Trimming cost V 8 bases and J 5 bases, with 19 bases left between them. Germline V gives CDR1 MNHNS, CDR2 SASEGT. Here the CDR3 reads CASHFGTGAHEQYF. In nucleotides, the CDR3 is TGTGCCAGCCACTTCGGGACCGGGGCCCACGAGCAGTACTTC.

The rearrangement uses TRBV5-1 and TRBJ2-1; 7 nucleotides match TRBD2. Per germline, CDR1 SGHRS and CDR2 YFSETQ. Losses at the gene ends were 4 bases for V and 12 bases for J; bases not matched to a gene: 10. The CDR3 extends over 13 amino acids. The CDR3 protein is CASSRGLVEGQFF. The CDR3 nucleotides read TGCGCCAGCAGCCGCGGACTAGTTGAGGGGCAGTTCTTC.

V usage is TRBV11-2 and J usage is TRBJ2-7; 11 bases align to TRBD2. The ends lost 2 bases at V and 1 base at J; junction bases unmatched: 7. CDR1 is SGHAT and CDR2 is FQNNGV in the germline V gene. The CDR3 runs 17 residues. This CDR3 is CASSLTSGSYPSYEQYF. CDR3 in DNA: TGTGCCAGCAGCTTAACTAGCGGGAGTTACCCGTCCTACGAGCAGTACTTC.

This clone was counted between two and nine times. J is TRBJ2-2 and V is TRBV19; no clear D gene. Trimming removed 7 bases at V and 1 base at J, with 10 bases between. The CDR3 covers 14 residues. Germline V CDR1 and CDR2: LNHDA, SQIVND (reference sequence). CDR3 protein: CASMVAWNTGELFF. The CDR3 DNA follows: TGTGCCAGTATGGTAGCCTGGAACACCGGGGAGCTGTTTTTT.

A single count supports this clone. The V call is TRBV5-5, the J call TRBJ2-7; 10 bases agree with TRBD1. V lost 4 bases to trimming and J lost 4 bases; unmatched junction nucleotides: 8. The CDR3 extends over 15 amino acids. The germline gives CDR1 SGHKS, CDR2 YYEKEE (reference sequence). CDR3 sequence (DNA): TGTGCCAGCAGCGAAGGGACAGGGGACCTTTACGAGCAGTACTTC. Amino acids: CASSEGTGDLYEQYF.

The CDR3 loop is CSVREALAKNIQYF. The CDR3 bases are TGCAGCGTGAGAGAGGCGTTAGCCAAAAACATTCAGTACTTC. The chain uses TRBV29-1 and TRBJ2-4; D not resolved. Between the trimmed V and J ends, which lost 6 bases and 0 bases, there was a span of 12 bases. Germline-derived CDR1 and CDR2 are SQVTM and ANQGSEA. CDR3 length: 14 residues.

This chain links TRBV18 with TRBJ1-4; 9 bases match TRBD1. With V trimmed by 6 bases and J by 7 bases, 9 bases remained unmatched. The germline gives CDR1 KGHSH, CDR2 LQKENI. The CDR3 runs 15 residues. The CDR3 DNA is TGTGCCAGCTCTCAGAACAGGGGGCAAGGTGAAAAACTGTTTTTT. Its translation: CASSQNRGQGEKLFF. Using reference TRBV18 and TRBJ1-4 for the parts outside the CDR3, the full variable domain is NAGVMQNPRHLVRRRGQEARLRCSPMKGHSHVYWYRQLPEEGLKFMVYLQKENIIDESGMPKERFSAEFPKEGPSILRIQQVVRGDSAAYFCASSQNRGQGEKLFFGSGTQLSVL.